These T cell receptor beta chains were read from a single sample in a study of T cell responses to AZD1222 COVID-19 vaccine. The repertoire was sequenced with immunoSEQ multiplex PCR; TCRdb's copy has only in-frame clones and lacks some. The data show over 65,000 clones, with 89% seen just once and less than 6% held by the top ten. This specimen consisted of peripheral blood, obtained 28 days after the second AZD1222 dose. The receptors originated from an adult who received the AZD1222 COVID-19 vaccine. CDR3s include the opening cysteine and the closing phenylalanine or tryptophan. A D gene is named only where the DNA matches it firmly. Size values are once, few and many counts, or a class for expanded clones, and some rows have none.

abundance	d_gene	v_gene	j_gene	CDR3nt	CDR3aa
.	.	TRBV5-4	TRBJ2-5	TGTGCCAGCAGCTCTAGGCTCGAAGGGCAAGAGACCCAGTACTTC	CASSSRLEGQETQYF
.	.	TRBV10-3	TRBJ1-1	TGTGCCATCGGGCAGGTGAACACTGAAGCTTTCTTT	CAIGQVNTEAFF
.	TRBD1	TRBV14	TRBJ2-2	TGTGCCAGCAGCCTAGTAAGGGACAGCTACACCGGGGAGCTGTTTTTT	CASSLVRDSYTGELFF
.	.	TRBV7-3	TRBJ1-2	TGTGCCAGCAGCCCGCAGCCTGGCCCGGGCTTCTATGGCTACACCTTC	CASSPQPGPGFYGYTF
.	TRBD2	TRBV7-8	TRBJ2-1	TGTGCCAGCAGCCCTCTGCGGGGGGGCGCCGATGAGCAGTTCTTC	CASSPLRGGADEQFF
.	.	TRBV5-6	TRBJ2-3	TGTGCCAGCAGCTTAGTGGCAAAGGGCACAGATACGCAGTATTTT	CASSLVAKGTDTQYF
.	.	TRBV2	TRBJ1-1	TGTGCCAGCAGTGAACTCGAGAGGGGCACTGAAGCTTTCTTT	CASSELERGTEAFF
once	.	TRBV27	TRBJ2-2	TGTGCCAGCAGTTTATTATCCGGGTTTATCGGGGAGCTGTTTTTT	CASSLLSGFIGELFF
.	TRBD1	TRBV28	TRBJ2-5	TGTGCCAGCAGTTTCCGGACAGGTCGGGAGACCCAGTACTTC	CASSFRTGRETQYF
.	.	TRBV12-3/TRBV12-4	TRBJ2-6	TGTGCCAGTCGTCAAGCGGGGGCCAACGTCCTGACTTTC	CASRQAGANVLTF
.	.	TRBV13	TRBJ2-2	TGTGCCAGCAGCTTGGGACTCCTGAACACCGGGGAGCTGTTTTTT	CASSLGLLNTGELFF
.	TRBD1	TRBV5-6	TRBJ2-2	TGTGCCAGCAGCGAGTTGGGTGAGGGGACAGCGAACACCGGGGAGCTGTTTTTT	CASSELGEGTANTGELFF
.	TRBD2	TRBV6-5	TRBJ2-3	TGTGCCAGCAGTTACCGTCCAGCGGGGGGCACAGATACGCAGTATTTT	CASSYRPAGGTDTQYF
.	TRBD2	TRBV4-2	TRBJ2-3	TGTGCCAGCAGCCAAGAGGCTAGCGGGCTTATAGATACGCAGTATTTT	CASSQEASGLIDTQYF
once	.	TRBV21-1	TRBJ1-3	TGTGCCAGCAGCCCCAGGACAGGGGACGGAAACACCATATATTTT	CASSPRTGDGNTIYF
.	TRBD2	TRBV28	TRBJ2-1	TGTGCCAGCAGTGCCCGGGACTACTACAATGAGCAGTTCTTC	CASSARDYYNEQFF
.	.	TRBV7-9	TRBJ1-1	TGTGCCAGCAGCTTAGCGTTCGTGCTGGGCCGGGGCTTGAACACTGAAGCTTTCTTT	CASSLAFVLGRGLNTEAFF